Listed below are T cell receptor beta chains from one sample, sequenced in a study of blood T cell repertoires in COVID-19. Sequencing was performed with immunoSEQ multiplex PCR; in TCRdb, only in-frame clones are kept and a portion is missing. The sample has fewer than 400,000 clones; around nine tenths are singletons. The sample comprised peripheral blood. These receptors were taken from a human donor in a cohort sampled during active COVID-19. Both conserved end residues are part of each CDR3. D genes are given only for firm matches. Clone size is given for some rows only: seen once, a few or many times, or a class if the clone is expanded.

V gene	J gene	D gene	clone size	CDR3 protein	CDR3 DNA
TRBV5-6	TRBJ2-1	TRBD2	-	CASSLDTGRLVGNEQFF	TGTGCCAGCAGCTTGGATACCGGGAGGTTGGTGGGCAATGAGCAGTTCTTC
TRBV11-3	TRBJ1-5	-	-	CASSLVPGQLNYQPQHF	TGTGCCAGCAGCTTAGTCCCGGGACAACTAAACTATCAGCCCCAGCATTTT
TRBV10-2	TRBJ2-5	TRBD2	-	CASSESLAGSRETQYF	TGCGCCAGCAGTGAGTCTCTAGCGGGGTCCAGAGAGACCCAGTACTTC
TRBV5-1	TRBJ2-5	-	-	CASSFGPGQETQYF	TGCGCCAGCAGCTTTGGGCCTGGGCAAGAGACCCAGTACTTC
TRBV24-1	TRBJ2-1	-	-	CATSDLRGPYNEQFF	TGTGCCACCAGTGATTTGCGCGGGCCCTACAATGAGCAGTTCTTC
TRBV4-1	TRBJ1-1	-	few	CASSRNRDNTEAFF	TGCGCCAGCAGCCGGAACAGAGATAACACTGAAGCTTTCTTT
TRBV19	TRBJ2-7	-	-	CASSTGRWGQTYEQYF	TGTGCCAGTAGCACAGGGCGGTGGGGGCAGACCTACGAGCAGTACTTC
TRBV27	TRBJ1-2	TRBD1	-	CASSFGQGSGYTF	TGTGCCAGCAGTTTTGGACAGGGAAGTGGCTACACCTTC
TRBV7-3	TRBJ1-1	TRBD1	-	CASSSQGDTEAFF	TGTGCCAGCAGCTCTCAGGGGGACACTGAAGCTTTCTTT
TRBV10-2	TRBJ2-5	TRBD2	-	CASSETLAGEGQETQYF	TGCGCCAGCAGTGAAACCCTAGCGGGAGAGGGTCAAGAGACCCAGTACTTC
TRBV30	TRBJ1-6	-	-	CAWSDRVENSPLHF	TGTGCCTGGAGTGACAGGGTAGAGAATTCACCCCTCCACTTT
TRBV19	TRBJ2-5	TRBD2	-	CASRPGLAFQETQYF	TGTGCCAGTAGGCCGGGACTAGCCTTCCAAGAGACCCAGTACTTC
TRBV2	TRBJ2-7	-	-	CASREGGSRVYEQYF	TGTGCCAGCAGGGAAGGCGGCAGCAGAGTCTACGAGCAGTACTTC
TRBV28	TRBJ1-5	-	-	CASSLVQGRGGNQPQHF	TGTGCCAGCAGTTTAGTACAGGGCCGAGGGGGCAATCAGCCCCAGCATTTT
TRBV3-1/TRBV3-2	TRBJ1-1	TRBD1	-	CASRDRAENTEAFF	TGTGCCAGCCGGGACAGGGCAGAGAACACTGAAGCTTTCTTT
TRBV27	TRBJ2-3	TRBD2	-	CASSYGLAGGPDTQYF	TGTGCCAGCAGTTACGGACTAGCGGGAGGTCCAGATACGCAGTATTTT
TRBV20-1	TRBJ2-1	-	-	CSASQGINEQFF	TGCAGTGCTAGTCAGGGCATCAATGAGCAGTTCTTC
TRBV12-3/TRBV12-4	TRBJ1-2	-	-	CASSLAGNGYTF	TGTGCCAGCAGTTTGGCCGGGAATGGCTACACCTTC
TRBV18	TRBJ1-6	-	-	CASSTEWSSYNSPLHF	TGTGCCAGCTCAACAGAATGGTCCTCCTATAATTCACCCCTCCACTTT
TRBV30	TRBJ2-5	TRBD2	-	CAWSVGGGAETQYF	TGTGCCTGGAGTGTGGGGGGAGGGGCAGAGACCCAGTACTTC
TRBV28	TRBJ1-6	-	-	CASSTPPGGDLNSPLHF	TGTGCCAGCAGTACCCCGCCCGGGGGGGATCTTAATTCACCCCTCCACTTT
TRBV30	TRBJ1-3	-	many	CAWRSAAFGNTIYF	TGTGCCTGGAGGAGTGCGGCATTTGGAAACACCATATATTTT
TRBV29-1	TRBJ2-1	-	-	CSVEAGWDEQFF	TGCAGCGTTGAAGCGGGTTGGGATGAGCAGTTCTTC
TRBV2	TRBJ2-7	-	-	CASRAGHPPEQYF	TGTGCCAGCAGGGCGGGGCACCCCCCAGAGCAGTACTTC
TRBV3-1/TRBV3-2	TRBJ2-1	TRBD2	few	CASRDVGTSGNEQFF	TGTGCCAGCAGGGATGTTGGGACTAGCGGAAATGAGCAGTTCTTC
TRBV3-1/TRBV3-2	TRBJ1-6	-	-	CASSQVPTGNPLHF	TGTGCCAGCAGCCAAGTTCCCACAGGTAACCCCCTCCACTTT
TRBV6-5	TRBJ2-7	TRBD2	-	CASSRDYLSYEQYF	TGTGCCAGCAGCAGGGACTACCTCTCCTACGAGCAGTACTTC
TRBV4-1	TRBJ1-1	TRBD1	-	CASSQDNTGWDRAGEAFF	TGCGCCAGCAGCCAAGATAACACCGGGTGGGACAGGGCAGGTGAAGCTTTCTTT
TRBV20-1	TRBJ2-2	-	-	CSASRPGEAGELFF	TGCAGTGCTAGTCGGCCGGGAGAGGCCGGGGAGCTGTTTTTT
TRBV5-4	TRBJ2-1	TRBD1	-	CASSLDRGVDNEQFF	TGTGCCAGCAGCTTGGACAGGGGAGTCGACAATGAGCAGTTCTTC
TRBV7-2	TRBJ2-7	TRBD1	-	CASSFDRVYEQYF	TGTGCCAGCAGCTTTGACAGGGTATACGAGCAGTACTTC
TRBV9	TRBJ2-3	TRBD2	-	CASSVAGGTSGGDTQYF	TGTGCCAGCAGCGTAGCCGGAGGGACTAGCGGGGGGGATACGCAGTATTTT
TRBV7-9	TRBJ2-7	-	-	CASTDRSHEQYF	TGTGCCAGCACCGACAGATCCCACGAGCAGTACTTC
TRBV25-1	TRBJ1-6	TRBD1	-	CASSPNRGNSPLHF	TGTGCCAGCAGTCCCAACAGGGGGAATTCACCCCTCCACTTT
TRBV19	TRBJ1-1	-	-	CASNPRMKAGSKNTEAFF	TGTGCCAGTAATCCCAGAATGAAGGCGGGTTCCAAGAACACTGAAGCTTTCTTT
TRBV3-1/TRBV3-2	TRBJ2-5	-	-	CASSLHPAPRETQYF	TGTGCCAGCAGCCTGCACCCGGCCCCGAGGGAGACCCAGTACTTC
TRBV19	TRBJ2-1	-	-	CASSPFWDNENEQFF	TGTGCCAGTAGCCCTTTTTGGGACAATGAAAATGAGCAGTTCTTC
TRBV3-1/TRBV3-2	TRBJ2-7	TRBD2	-	CASSQILAAYEQYF	TGTGCCAGCAGCCAAATCCTAGCGGCCTACGAGCAGTACTTC
TRBV6-5	TRBJ2-3	TRBD2	-	CASSYSRTSSADTQYF	TGTGCCAGCAGTTACTCGAGGACTAGCTCGGCAGATACGCAGTATTTT
TRBV19	TRBJ2-4	-	many	CASSPGNIQYF	TGTGCCAGTAGTCCGGGAAACATTCAGTACTTC
TRBV7-2	TRBJ1-1	TRBD1	-	CASRRDRANTEAFF	TGTGCCAGCAGACGGGACAGGGCGAACACTGAAGCTTTCTTT
TRBV7-9	TRBJ2-1	-	few	CASSPPSRTAVGVEQFF	TGTGCCAGCAGCCCCCCCTCGAGGACGGCGGTAGGGGTAGAGCAGTTCTTC
TRBV5-1	TRBJ2-1	-	-	CASSLVSSSDNEQFF	TGCGCCAGCAGCTTGGTTTCTAGCAGCGACAATGAGCAGTTCTTC
TRBV10-1	TRBJ2-7	TRBD1	-	CASSENRGSSYEQYF	TGCGCCAGCAGTGAGAACAGGGGGTCCTCCTACGAGCAGTACTTC
TRBV24-1	TRBJ2-7	TRBD1	-	CATSDLRQGAEEQYF	TGTGCCACCAGTGATTTAAGACAGGGGGCAGAGGAGCAGTACTTC
TRBV19	TRBJ1-2	-	many	CASSKLAREGYTF	TGTGCCAGTAGTAAACTCGCCCGAGAGGGCTACACCTTC
TRBV27	TRBJ1-6	-	-	CASSFGDNSPLHF	TGTGCCAGCAGTTTCGGGGATAATTCACCCCTCCACTTT
TRBV5-1	TRBJ2-1	TRBD2	-	CATQEGSGSDEQFF	TGCGCCACCCAGGAGGGGAGCGGGAGTGACGAGCAGTTCTTC
TRBV18	TRBJ1-4	-	-	CASSRDRDLVSATNEKLFF	TGTGCCAGCTCACGAGACCGGGATCTAGTTTCAGCAACTAATGAAAAACTGTTTTTT
TRBV3-1/TRBV3-2	TRBJ2-7	-	-	CASSQDHTTAYEQYF	TGTGCCAGCAGCCAAGATCACACAACCGCCTACGAGCAGTACTTC
TRBV9	TRBJ2-3	TRBD2	once	CASSGEGGGSQDTQYF	TGTGCCAGCAGCGGCGAAGGCGGGGGGTCCCAAGATACGCAGTATTTT
TRBV10-3	TRBJ2-7	-	few	CAISEGAGVGSYEQYF	TGTGCCATCAGTGAAGGGGCAGGGGTTGGCTCCTACGAGCAGTACTTC
TRBV10-3	TRBJ1-1	-	-	CAISESGRAMNTEAFF	TGTGCCATCAGTGAGTCGGGCAGGGCGATGAACACTGAAGCTTTCTTT
TRBV28	TRBJ1-2	-	-	CASSRTVNYGYTF	TGTGCCAGCAGTCGGACAGTTAACTATGGCTACACCTTC
TRBV19	TRBJ2-5	-	-	CASSIDLETGETQYF	TGTGCCAGTAGTATAGATTTGGAGACAGGAGAGACCCAGTACTTC
TRBV2	TRBJ1-2	TRBD1	many	CASSAGTDSGYTF	TGTGCCAGCAGTGCCGGGACAGATAGCGGCTACACCTTC
TRBV28	TRBJ2-5	-	-	CASSLWALRQGGRRTQYF	TGTGCCAGCAGTTTATGGGCCCTCAGGCAGGGTGGCCGTCGGACCCAGTACTTC